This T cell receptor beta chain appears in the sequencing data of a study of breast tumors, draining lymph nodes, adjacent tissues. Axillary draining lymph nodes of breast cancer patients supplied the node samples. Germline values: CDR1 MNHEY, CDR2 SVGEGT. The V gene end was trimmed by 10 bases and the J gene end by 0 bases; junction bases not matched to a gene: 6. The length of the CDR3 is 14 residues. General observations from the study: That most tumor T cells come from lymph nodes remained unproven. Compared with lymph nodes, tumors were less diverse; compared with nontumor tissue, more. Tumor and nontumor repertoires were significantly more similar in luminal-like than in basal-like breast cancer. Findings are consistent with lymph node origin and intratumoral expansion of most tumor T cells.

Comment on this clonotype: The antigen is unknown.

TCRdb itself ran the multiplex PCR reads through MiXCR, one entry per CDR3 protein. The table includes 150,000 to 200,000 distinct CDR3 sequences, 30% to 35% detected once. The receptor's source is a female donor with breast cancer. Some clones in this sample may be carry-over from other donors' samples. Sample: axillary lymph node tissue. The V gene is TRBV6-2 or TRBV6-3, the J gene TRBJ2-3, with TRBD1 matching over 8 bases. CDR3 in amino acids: CATDRGASTDTQYF. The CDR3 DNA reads TGTGCCACCGACAGGGGAGCGAGCACAGATACGCAGTATTTT.